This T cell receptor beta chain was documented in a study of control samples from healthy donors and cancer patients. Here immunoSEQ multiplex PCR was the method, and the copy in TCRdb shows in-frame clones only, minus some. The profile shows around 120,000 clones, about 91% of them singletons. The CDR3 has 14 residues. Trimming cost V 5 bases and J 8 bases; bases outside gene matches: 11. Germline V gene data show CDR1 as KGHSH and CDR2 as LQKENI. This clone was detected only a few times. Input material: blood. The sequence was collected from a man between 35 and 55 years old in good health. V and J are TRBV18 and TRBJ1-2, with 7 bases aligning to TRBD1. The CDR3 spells CASSSAEGARGYTF. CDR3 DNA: TGTGCCAGCTCAAGCGCGGAGGGGGCAAGGGGCTACACCTTC.